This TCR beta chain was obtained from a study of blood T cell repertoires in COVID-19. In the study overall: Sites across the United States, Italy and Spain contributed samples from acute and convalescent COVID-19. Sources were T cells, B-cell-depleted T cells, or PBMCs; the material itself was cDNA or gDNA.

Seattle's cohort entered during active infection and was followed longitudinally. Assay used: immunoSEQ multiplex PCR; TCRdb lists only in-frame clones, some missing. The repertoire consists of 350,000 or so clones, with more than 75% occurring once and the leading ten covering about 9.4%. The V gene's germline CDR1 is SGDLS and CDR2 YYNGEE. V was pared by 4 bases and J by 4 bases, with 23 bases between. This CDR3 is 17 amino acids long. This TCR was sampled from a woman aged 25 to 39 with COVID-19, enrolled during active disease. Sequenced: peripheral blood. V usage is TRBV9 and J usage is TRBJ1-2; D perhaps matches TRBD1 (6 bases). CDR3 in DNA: TGTGCCAGCAGCCCCAGGGGTACCTCCGCCCCCTTCTATGGCTACACCTTC. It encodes CASSPRGTSAPFYGYTF.